This TCR beta chain was recorded in a study of blood T cell repertoires in COVID-19. About the research overall: Samples came from the United States, Italy and Spain, spanning acute and convalescent COVID-19.

This clone was counted a single time. TCRdb's table, derived via immunoSEQ multiplex PCR, lists solely in-frame clones and lacks some. The sample holds 200,000 or so clones; approximately 80% are singletons and the top ten take about 7.2%. The CDR3 length is 14 residues. V was cut by 2 bases and J by 0 bases, with 8 bases left in between. CDR1 and CDR2 (germline): SQVTM, ANQGSEA. The receptor comes from a woman aged 40-49 years with acute COVID-19. This chain links TRBV29-1 with TRBJ1-3; no clear D. What was sequenced was PBMCs or T cells enriched from blood (not recorded which). The CDR3 loop reads CSVEPAGSGNTIYF. For the CDR3, the DNA is TGCAGCGTTGAACCTGCGGGCTCTGGAAACACCATATATTTT.